The 11 T cell receptor beta chains below all came from one sample that was sequenced in a study of cytomegalovirus exposure and HLA in healthy donors. PCR was performed using 60 Vbeta and 13 Jbeta primers. The repertoire was sequenced with immunoSEQ multiplex PCR; TCRdb's copy has only in-frame clones and lacks some. The sample holds under 200,000 clones, 80% seen once. Material: PBMCs. These receptors were taken from a man aged 35 to 55 in good health and CMV-seronegative.

Only one count was recorded for this clone. This sequence joins TRBV7-2 and TRBJ2-2; TRBD1 aligns across 7 bases. CDR1 and CDR2 (germline): SGHTA, FQGNSA. The CDR3 extends over 16 amino acids. V trimming: 3 bases; J trimming: 0 bases; junction bases outside the gene matches: 4. The CDR3 DNA sequence: TGTGCCAGCAGCTTCGACAGGGTGTCGAACACCGGGGAGCTGTTTTTT. Its protein product is CASSFDRVSNTGELFF. Full variable domain (remainder filled in from reference TRBV7-2 and TRBJ2-2): GAGVSQSPSNKVTEKGKDVELRCDPISGHTALYWYRQSLGQGLEFLIYFQGNSAPDKSGLPSDRFSAERTGGSVSTLTIQRTQQEDSAVYLCASSFDRVSNTGELFFGEGSRLTVL.

This clone was found once. This sequence joins TRBV11-3 and TRBJ2-7, with 9 positions matching TRBD2. CDR1 SGHNT and CDR2 YENEEA come from the germline V gene. The CDR3 covers 14 residues. V lost 3 bases to trimming and J lost 6 bases; unmatched junction nucleotides: 6. CDR3 protein: CASSFSGTSSEQYF. The DNA of the CDR3 is TGTGCCAGCAGCTTCTCCGGGACTAGCTCCGAGCAGTACTTC.

This chain uses TRBV7-8 with TRBJ2-7; the D gene is possibly TRBD1 (6 bases). Per the germline V gene, CDR1 is SGHVS and CDR2 is FQNEAQ. The V and J ends lost 0 bases and 9 bases respectively, with 18 bases between them. The CDR3 runs 15 residues. DNA of the CDR3: TGTGCCAGCAGCTTAGCGTCAAGGGGGAATAACGGGCAGTACTTC. Protein: CASSLASRGNNGQYF.

The V call is TRBV6-5, the J call TRBJ2-5; D gene uncertain. Judging by the DNA end, TRBJ2-7 fits better; the J call may be wrong. The CDR3 contains 14 residues. The germline CDR1 and CDR2 sequences are MNHEY and SVGAGI. The CDR3 nucleotides read TGTGCCAGCAGTTACAGACACGCCACCTACGAGCAGTACTTC. This codes for CASSYRHATYEQYF.

V gene TRBV18 combines with J gene TRBJ2-2; D is undetermined. V gave up 6 bases and J gave up 1 base, with 15 bases separating them. CDR1 is KGHSH and CDR2 is LQKENI in the germline V gene. The CDR3 has 16 residues. CDR3 residues: CASSSGSTRNTGELFF. The DNA for the CDR3 is TGTGCCAGCTCCTCCGGGTCGACCCGGAACACCGGGGAGCTGTTTTTT.

Concerning this clone itself: The junction shows a germline mismatch at one end, possibly a read error. The chain is built from TRBV7-9 and TRBJ2-7; 12 bases line up with TRBD2. The CDR3 consists of 14 residues. From germline, CDR1 is SEHNR and CDR2 FQNEAQ (reference sequence). The CDR3 DNA reads TGTGCCAGCAGCCGACTAGCGGGAGATATCGTCGCGCACTTC. Translation: CASSRLAGDIVAHF.

This chain uses TRBV4-3 with TRBJ2-5; TRBD1 agrees at 11 bases. V was clipped by 2 bases and J by 4 bases; unmatched bases: 6. There are 16 residues in the CDR3. The germline V gene has CDR1 LGHNA and CDR2 YSLEER. DNA of the CDR3: TGCGCCAGCAGCCAACAACTGGACAGGGGGCGAGAGACCCAGTACTTC. Translation: CASSQQLDRGRETQYF.

V is TRBV19 and J is TRBJ1-1; D call uncertain. V lost 3 bases and J 2 bases, leaving 19 bases between the germline ends. The CDR3 consists of 17 residues. Germline CDR1 LNHDA, CDR2 SQIVND (reference sequence). CDR3 sequence: CASSIRIRGFINTEAFF. DNA for the CDR3: TGTGCCAGTAGTATCCGAATACGGGGTTTCATCAACACTGAAGCTTTCTTT.

This chain links TRBV11-2 with TRBJ2-7; 7 bases align to TRBD2. This CDR3 is 15 amino acids long. The V gene's germline CDR1 is SGHAT and CDR2 FQNNGV. V shed 0 bases and J 0 bases; nucleotides not matched to a gene: 2. The CDR3 coding sequence is TGTGCCAGCAGCTTAGATCCGGGGGGCTCCTACGAGCAGTACTTC. It yields the protein CASSLDPGGSYEQYF. The full variable domain, its missing parts supplied by reference TRBV11-2 and TRBJ2-7, is EAGVAQSPRYKIIEKRQSVAFWCNPISGHATLYWYQQILGQGPKLLIQFQNNGVVDDSQLPKDRFSAERLKGVDSTLKIQPAKLEDSAVYLCASSLDPGGSYEQYFGPGTRLTVT.

The count of this clone is one. The chain carries TRBV7-8 and TRBJ2-1; 8 bases agree with TRBD2. V was pared by 2 bases and J by 2 bases, with 2 bases of the junction left unmatched. The CDR3 has 15 residues. In germline, CDR1 is SGHVS, CDR2 FQNEAQ. The CDR3 region has the DNA TGTGCCAGCAGCTTACGGGAGGGCCCCTACAATGAGCAGTTCTTC. Amino acids: CASSLREGPYNEQFF. The full variable domain, its missing parts supplied by reference TRBV7-8 and TRBJ2-1, is GAGVSQSPRYKVAKRGQDVALRCDPISGHVSLFWYQQALGQGPEFLTYFQNEAQLDKSGLPSDRFFAERPEGSVSTLKIQRTQQEDSAVYLCASSLREGPYNEQFFGPGTRLTVL.

The gene calls are TRBV7-3 and TRBJ1-2; no clear D. Germline V CDR1 and CDR2: SGHTA, FQGTGA. The CDR3 spans 14 residues. V lost 1 base and J lost 2, with 8 bases in between. CDR3 region: CASSLRAGNYGYTF. DNA of the CDR3: TGTGCCAGCAGCTTAAGGGCAGGAAACTATGGCTACACCTTC.